The 11 T cell receptor beta chains in this list originate from one sample, sequenced in a study of blood T cell repertoires in COVID-19. The repertoire was sequenced with immunoSEQ multiplex PCR; TCRdb's copy has only in-frame clones and lacks some. The table shows approximately 470,000 clones, with 87% occurring only once. The sample was PBMCs or T cells enriched from blood (not recorded which). Every receptor here comes from a young woman who had recovered from COVID-19.

The chain joins TRBV27 to TRBJ2-1, with a weak D call TRBD1 (5 bases). This CDR3 has 16 residues. With 2 bases removed from V and 8 bases from J, the gap between germline ends came to 19 bases. Germline lookup yields CDR1 MNHEY and CDR2 SMNVEV (reference sequence). The CDR3 reads CASSLQGVWVYDEQFF. DNA of the CDR3: TGTGCCAGCAGTTTACAAGGGGTCTGGGTTTACGATGAGCAGTTCTTC.

The V and J genes are TRBV5-1 and TRBJ1-1; D uncertain. This CDR3 has 14 amino acids. Germline CDR1 reads SGHRS; CDR2 reads YFSETQ. V lost 2 bases, J lost 0 bases, and 8 bases lay in between. The CDR3 coding sequence is TGCGCCAGCAGCTTTAGTTACCTGAACACTGAAGCTTTCTTT. Its translation: CASSFSYLNTEAFF.

This clone was observed a single time. This chain joins TRBV3-1 (or the pseudogene TRBV3-2) and TRBJ1-1; D may be TRBD1 (5 bases). V lost 3 bases and J 0 bases, leaving 14 bases between the germline ends. The CDR3 has 16 residues. CDR1 and CDR2 (germline): LGHDT, YNNKEL (reference sequence). The CDR3, as DNA: TGTGCCAGCAGCCAGGGGGTCGGGGGAATGAACACTGAAGCTTTCTTT. This translates into CASSQGVGGMNTEAFF.

The chain joins TRBV29-1 to TRBJ2-5, with TRBD2 matching 14 bases. CDR3 length equals 16 residues. Germline V gene data show CDR1 as SQVTM and CDR2 as ANQGSEA. J was trimmed by 5 bases and V by 6 bases; bases with no gene match: 11. The CDR3 region is CSVGLAGGFQAETQYF. In DNA, the CDR3 is TGCAGCGTCGGACTAGCGGGGGGCTTTCAAGCGGAGACCCAGTACTTC. The complete variable domain, with remaining parts taken from reference TRBV29-1 and TRBJ2-5, reads SAVISQKPSRDICQRGTSLTIQCQVDSQVTMMFWYRQQPGQSLTLIATANQGSEATYESGFVIDKFPISRPNLTFSTLTVSNMSPEDSSIYLCSVGLAGGFQAETQYFGPGTRLLVL.

CDR3 residues: CASSKATLAATNEKLFF. The CDR3 region has the DNA TGTGCCAGCAGCAAAGCTACATTAGCCGCAACTAATGAAAAACTGTTTTTT. V is TRBV21-1 and J is TRBJ1-4. TRBV21-1 corresponds to a pseudogene. The CDR3 extends over 17 amino acids.

This chain joins TRBV5-4 and TRBJ2-5; tentative D call: TRBD1 (6 bases). The V gene lost 2 bases and the J gene lost 10 bases, with 18 bases spanning the gap. Germline loops: CDR1 SGHNT, CDR2 YYREEE (reference sequence). The CDR3 runs to 14 residues. The chain's CDR3 is CASSFPLTPDSQYF. The DNA for the CDR3 is TGTGCCAGCAGCTTTCCTCTCACTCCGGACAGCCAGTACTTC.

The rearrangement links TRBV7-2 to TRBJ1-2; D is possibly TRBD1 (5 bases). This CDR3 spans 17 amino acids. Trimming shortened V by 5 bases and J by 5 bases, and 24 bases separated the two germline ends. Germline V gene data show CDR1 as SGHTA and CDR2 as FQGNSA. CDR3 amino acids: CASSPIAGPSLGYGYTF. CDR3 sequence (DNA): TGTGCCAGCAGCCCCATCGCGGGACCCTCTTTAGGGTATGGCTACACCTTC.

J is TRBJ2-5 and V is TRBV15; TRBD2 is a possible D gene (5 bases). Deletions cut 8 bases from V and 3 bases from J, with 10 bases between. The CDR3 has 12 residues. The V gene's germline CDR1 is LNHNV and CDR2 YYDKDF (reference sequence). The CDR3 protein is CATARGEETQYF. DNA of the CDR3: TGTGCCACCGCACGGGGTGAAGAGACCCAGTACTTC. Full variable domain (missing parts from reference TRBV15 and TRBJ2-5): DAMVIQNPRYQVTQFGKPVTLSCSQTLNHNVMYWYQQKSSQAPKLLFHYYDKDFNNEADTPDNFQSRRPNTSFCFLDIRSPGLGDTAMYLCATARGEETQYFGPGTRLLVL.

The chain links TRBV5-1 to TRBJ2-2, with 12 bases identical to TRBD2. Germline-derived CDR1 and CDR2 are SGHRS and YFSETQ. J lost 1 base, V lost 4 bases, and 2 bases had no gene match. This CDR3 has 16 amino acids. The chain's CDR3 is CASSPSGGENTGELFF. CDR3 nucleotides: TGCGCCAGCAGCCCTAGCGGGGGGGAGAACACCGGGGAGCTGTTTTTT. The full variable domain, rest sourced from reference TRBV5-1 and TRBJ2-2, is KAGVTQTPRYLIKTRGQQVTLSCSPISGHRSVSWYQQTPGQGLQFLFEYFSETQRNKGNFPGRFSGRQFSNSRSEMNVSTLELGDSALYLCASSPSGGENTGELFFGEGSRLTVL.

The chain has TRBV19 and TRBJ1-1; D not certain. CDR1 LNHDA and CDR2 SQIVND come from the germline V gene (reference sequence). This CDR3 is 14 amino acids long. V lost 3 bases and J 1 base, leaving 9 bases between the germline ends. The CDR3 nucleotides are TGTGCCAGTAGTATGGGCAGGCAGAACACTGAAGCTTTCTTT. As protein: CASSMGRQNTEAFF.

The chain links TRBV6-2 or TRBV6-3 to TRBJ1-3; the D gene is possibly TRBD1 (5 bases). This CDR3 comprises 14 residues. V was trimmed by 5 bases and J by 0 bases, leaving 8 bases between them. CDR1 MNHEY and CDR2 SVGEGT come from the germline V gene. The CDR3: CASSPGLSGNTIYF. The DNA for the CDR3 is TGTGCCAGCAGTCCGGGACTCTCTGGAAACACCATATATTTT.